Following are 21 T cell receptor beta chains from one sample sequenced in a study of OX40 agonist ivuxolimab in advanced cancers. Generated by immunoSEQ multiplex PCR, the TCRdb table keeps only in-frame clones and is missing some. Among 20,000 to 25,000 clones, around 80% were seen once, and the ten largest hold approximately 9.6%. The sequencing here drew on CD4+ or CD8+ T cells sorted from blood, taken in a trial of the OX40 agonist ivuxolimab. Receptors originate from an adult with an advanced solid tumor such as melanoma, head and neck, liver or kidney cancer.

There are a few counts of this clone. This chain connects TRBV30 to TRBJ2-7; 7 nucleotides align to TRBD2. V lost 2 bases and J lost 6; bases outside the gene matches: 7. From germline, CDR1 is GTSNPN and CDR2 SVGIG (reference sequence). CDR3 length: 13 amino acids. The CDR3 sequence is CAWSRLREGEQYF. CDR3 bases: TGTGCCTGGAGTAGGCTCAGGGAGGGCGAGCAGTACTTC.

The chain combines TRBV11-2 with TRBJ2-3, with TRBD2 as a possible D gene (6 bases). Trimming cost V 3 bases and J 2 bases, with 9 bases left between them. The CDR3 loop spans 14 amino acids. Germline-derived CDR1 and CDR2 are SGHAT and FQNNGV. Here the CDR3 reads CASSLDYSTDTQYF. CDR3 nucleotides: TGTGCCAGCAGCTTGGACTATTCCACAGATACGCAGTATTTT.

The chain employs TRBV30 and TRBJ1-2, with TRBD1 identical over 7 bases. The junction had 2 bases not matched to a gene; V was cut back by 3 bases and J by 1 base. The CDR3 is 13 amino acids. Per germline, CDR1 GTSNPN and CDR2 SVGIG (reference sequence). The CDR3 region is CAWSPGGNYGYTF. In DNA, the CDR3 is TGTGCCTGGAGCCCAGGGGGTAACTATGGCTACACCTTC.

This rearrangement joins TRBV6-1 to TRBJ2-6; D perhaps matches TRBD1 (5 bases). The CDR3 has 16 residues. V was cut by 2 bases and J by 0 bases, with 8 bases left in between. Germline values: CDR1 MNHNS, CDR2 SASEGT. The CDR3 DNA follows: TGTGCCAGCAGTGAATTCGACAGCTCTGGGGCCAACGTCCTGACTTTC. It translates to CASSEFDSSGANVLTF.

The V call is TRBV19, the J call TRBJ1-2; D ambiguous. V was pared by 5 bases and J by 9 bases, with 16 bases between. The CDR3 contains 13 residues. Per germline, CDR1 LNHDA and CDR2 SQIVND (reference sequence). The CDR3 region has the DNA TGTGCCAGTAGTTCAACGACTGCGGAACGCTACACCTTC. Translated: CASSSTTAERYTF.

The chain employs TRBV4-1 and TRBJ2-3; D gene unclear. Germline loops: CDR1 MGHRA, CDR2 YSYEKL. V dropped 3 bases and J dropped 0 bases, with 4 bases sitting between them. This CDR3 has 13 amino acids. The CDR3 DNA follows: TGCGCCAGCAGCCACCATAGCACAGATACGCAGTATTTT. It specifies CASSHHSTDTQYF.

The rearrangement joins TRBV7-9 to TRBJ2-1; D gene uncertain. Trimming took off 0 bases at V and 10 bases at J, with 7 bases between the two ends. Germline assignment: CDR1 SEHNR and CDR2 FQNEAQ (reference sequence). CDR3 length equals 12 residues. DNA for the CDR3: TGTGCCAGCAGCTTAGCCTTCCGGGAGCAGTTCTTC. It translates to CASSLAFREQFF.

The genes are TRBV2 and TRBJ2-3; D is ambiguous. V dropped 3 bases and J dropped 4 bases, with 14 bases sitting between them. The CDR3 is 15 amino acids. Germline-derived CDR1 and CDR2 are SNHLY and FYNNEI. CDR3: CASSDRRPGSDTQYF. The DNA for the CDR3 is TGTGCCAGCAGTGACAGGAGACCTGGATCAGATACGCAGTATTTT.

The chain uses TRBV6-1 and TRBJ1-4; no firm D call. This CDR3 spans 13 amino acids. CDR1 and CDR2 from the germline V gene are MNHNS and SASEGT. Trimming shortened V by 6 bases and J by 5 bases, and 10 bases separated the two germline ends. CDR3 in amino acids: CASRAQKNEKLFF. In DNA, the CDR3 is TGTGCCAGCAGAGCACAGAAGAATGAAAAACTGTTTTTT.

This sequence joins TRBV5-1 and TRBJ2-5; the D gene is possibly TRBD2 (5 bases). TRBJ2-7 matches the DNA end more closely, so the J call is doubtful. Germline lookup yields CDR1 SGHRS and CDR2 YFSETQ. The CDR3 spans 15 residues. The CDR3 DNA is TGCGCCAGCAGCTTGGGTGACTACCTCTCCTACGAGCAGTACTTC. Translation gives CASSLGDYLSYEQYF.

This clone was seen once. The chain has TRBV6-6 and TRBJ1-1; D unclear. The germline gives CDR1 MNHNY, CDR2 SVGAGI (reference sequence). CDR3 length: 13 amino acids. The V end was cut by 6 bases, the J end by 4 bases, with 12 bases between. CDR3 in amino acids: CASRPQSVTEAFF. The CDR3 DNA follows: TGTGCCAGCAGACCTCAATCGGTCACTGAAGCTTTCTTT.

In this sample, this clone turned up a few times. This chain connects TRBV20-1 to TRBJ1-3; D may be TRBD1 (5 bases). The V and J ends lost 7 bases and 4 bases respectively, with 8 bases between them. The CDR3 contains 11 residues. In germline, CDR1 is DFQATT, CDR2 SNEGSKA (reference sequence). The CDR3 DNA reads TGCAGTGGGGGGGAGGGAAACACCATATATTTT. This codes for CSGGEGNTIYF.

This clone was recorded a few times. This sequence joins TRBV5-1 and TRBJ2-5; D not certain. This CDR3 is built from 15 residues. V gave up 5 bases and J gave up 4 bases, with 18 bases separating them. Looked up from germline, CDR1 is SGHRS and CDR2 is YFSETQ. The CDR3 sequence is CASSDGPYYSETQYF. CDR3 nucleotides: TGCGCCAGCAGTGACGGCCCTTACTACTCAGAGACCCAGTACTTC.

This clone was detected only a few times. The chain recombines TRBV7-2 with TRBJ2-7; 9 bases map to TRBD1. There are 17 residues in the CDR3. CDR1 SGHTA and CDR2 FQGNSA come from the germline V gene. V was clipped by 4 bases and J by 5 bases; unmatched bases: 15. Here the CDR3 reads CASSSGQGLRGRHEQYF. The CDR3 DNA reads TGTGCCAGCAGCTCGGGACAGGGACTTCGAGGTCGCCACGAGCAGTACTTC. Together with reference TRBV7-2 and TRBJ2-7, the CDR3 gives the full variable domain: GAGVSQSPSNKVTEKGKDVELRCDPISGHTALYWYRQSLGQGLEFLIYFQGNSAPDKSGLPSDRFSAERTGGSVSTLTIQRTQQEDSAVYLCASSSGQGLRGRHEQYFGPGTRLTVT.

V usage is TRBV6-5 and J usage is TRBJ2-7; D gene ambiguous. The V end was cut by 0 bases, the J end by 2 bases, with 11 bases between. The CDR3 sequence is 15 residues long. The germline gives CDR1 MNHEY, CDR2 SVGAGI. Written as DNA, the CDR3 is TGTGCCAGCAGTTACTCGTTTACAGCGCCCTACGAGCAGTACTTC. Its translation is CASSYSFTAPYEQYF.

The CDR3 DNA reads as TGCGCCAGCAGCCCTCAACAGGGATGGTGGGAGCAGTACTTC. This codes for CASSPQQGWWEQYF. This rearrangement joins TRBV4-1 to TRBJ2-7; tentatively, D is TRBD1 (6 bases). The CDR3 is 14 amino acids. CDR1 is MGHRA, CDR2 YSYEKL, per germline. The V end was cut by 4 bases, the J end by 7 bases, with 17 bases between.

This clone occurred a few times. The chain is built from TRBV19 and TRBJ2-7; perhaps TRBD1 as D (7 bases). Per germline, CDR1 LNHDA and CDR2 SQIVND (reference sequence). Trimming took 0 bases from V and 2 from J, leaving 11 bases between them. The CDR3 runs 15 residues. Here the CDR3 DNA reads TGTGCCAGTAGTATAGATGCGGGGACAGCCTACGAGCAGTACTTC. Its protein product is CASSIDAGTAYEQYF.

The chain joins TRBV21-1 to TRBJ1-1; TRBD1, the D gene given by the table, was not confirmed from the DNA. TRBV21-1 is reported as a pseudogene. This CDR3 has 12 residues. CDR3 nucleotide sequence: TGTGCCAGCAGCATCCAGGGCTCTGAAGCTTTCTTT. Residues: CASSIQGSEAFF.

The chain recombines TRBV2 with TRBJ2-7, with 9 bases fitting TRBD1. Germline values: CDR1 SNHLY, CDR2 FYNNEI. The V and J ends lost 4 bases and 7 bases, in that order; junction bases with no gene match: 8. The CDR3 is 14 residues long. The CDR3 loop reads CASSVGQGWGEQYF. In DNA form, the CDR3 reads TGTGCCAGCAGTGTGGGACAGGGATGGGGGGAGCAGTACTTC. Looking up the rest from reference TRBV2 and TRBJ2-7 gives the full variable domain: EPEVTQTPSHQVTQMGQEVILRCVPISNHLYFYWYRQILGQKVEFLVSFYNNEISEKSEIFDDQFSVERPDGSNFTLKIRSTKLEDSAMYFCASSVGQGWGEQYFGPGTRLTVT.

This clone was observed a few times. The J gene is TRBJ1-3, the V gene TRBV7-2; TRBD1 matches 9 bases. This CDR3 is built from 16 residues. Germline CDR1 and CDR2: SGHTA and FQGNSA. V gave up 3 bases and J gave up 1 base; unmatched junction bases: 4. CDR3 nucleotide sequence: TGTGCCAGCAGCTTCCGGGACAGGGTGTCTGGAAACACCATATATTTT. Residues: CASSFRDRVSGNTIYF. The full variable domain, its missing parts supplied by reference TRBV7-2 and TRBJ1-3, is GAGVSQSPSNKVTEKGKDVELRCDPISGHTALYWYRQSLGQGLEFLIYFQGNSAPDKSGLPSDRFSAERTGGSVSTLTIQRTQQEDSAVYLCASSFRDRVSGNTIYFGEGSWLTVV.

The genes are TRBV6-1 and TRBJ2-7; 9 bases match TRBD1. The CDR3 has 15 amino acids. The ends lost 6 bases at V and 3 bases at J; junction bases unmatched: 9. Germline CDR1 and CDR2: MNHNS and SASEGT. CDR3 loop: CASRSRGTGIYEQYF. CDR3 sequence (DNA): TGTGCCAGCAGATCTAGGGGGACAGGGATCTACGAGCAGTACTTC.